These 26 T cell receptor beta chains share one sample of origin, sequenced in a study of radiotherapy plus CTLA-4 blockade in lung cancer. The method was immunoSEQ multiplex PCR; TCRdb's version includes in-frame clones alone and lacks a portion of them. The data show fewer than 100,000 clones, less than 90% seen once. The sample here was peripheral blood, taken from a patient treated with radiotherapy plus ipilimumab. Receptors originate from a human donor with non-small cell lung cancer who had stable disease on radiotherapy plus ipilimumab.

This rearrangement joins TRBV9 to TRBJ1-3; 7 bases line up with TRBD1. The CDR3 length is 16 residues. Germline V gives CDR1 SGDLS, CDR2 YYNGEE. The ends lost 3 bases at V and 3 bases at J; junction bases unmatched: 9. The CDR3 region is CASSGGAGQRGNTIYF. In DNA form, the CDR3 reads TGTGCCAGCAGCGGCGGAGCGGGACAGCGTGGAAACACCATATATTTT.

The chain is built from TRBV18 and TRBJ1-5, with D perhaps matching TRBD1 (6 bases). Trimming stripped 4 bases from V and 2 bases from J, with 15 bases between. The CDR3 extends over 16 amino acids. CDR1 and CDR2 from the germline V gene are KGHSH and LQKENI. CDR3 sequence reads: CASSQQGPGGNQPQHF. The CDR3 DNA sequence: TGTGCCAGCTCACAACAGGGCCCGGGGGGCAATCAGCCCCAGCATTTT. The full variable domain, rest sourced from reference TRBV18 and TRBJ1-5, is NAGVMQNPRHLVRRRGQEARLRCSPMKGHSHVYWYRQLPEEGLKFMVYLQKENIIDESGMPKERFSAEFPKEGPSILRIQQVVRGDSAAYFCASSQQGPGGNQPQHFGDGTRLSIL.

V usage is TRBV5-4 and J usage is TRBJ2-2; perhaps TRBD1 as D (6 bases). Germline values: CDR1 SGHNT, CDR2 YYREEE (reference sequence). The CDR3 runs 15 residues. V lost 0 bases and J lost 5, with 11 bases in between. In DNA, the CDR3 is TGTGCCAGCAGCTTGGGGGTGGGGGCGACCGGGGAGCTGTTTTTT. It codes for CASSLGVGATGELFF.

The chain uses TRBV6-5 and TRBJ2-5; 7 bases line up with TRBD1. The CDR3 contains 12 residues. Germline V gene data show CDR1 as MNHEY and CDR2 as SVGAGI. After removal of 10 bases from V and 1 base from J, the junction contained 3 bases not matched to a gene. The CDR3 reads CATRQGQETQYF. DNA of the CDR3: TGTGCCACCAGACAGGGCCAAGAGACCCAGTACTTC.

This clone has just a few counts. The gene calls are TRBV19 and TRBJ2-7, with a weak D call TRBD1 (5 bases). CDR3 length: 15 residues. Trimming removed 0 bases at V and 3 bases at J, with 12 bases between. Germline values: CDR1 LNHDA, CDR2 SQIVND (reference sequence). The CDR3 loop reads CASSIEWQGNYEQYF. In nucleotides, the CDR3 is TGTGCCAGTAGTATAGAGTGGCAGGGAAACTACGAGCAGTACTTC.

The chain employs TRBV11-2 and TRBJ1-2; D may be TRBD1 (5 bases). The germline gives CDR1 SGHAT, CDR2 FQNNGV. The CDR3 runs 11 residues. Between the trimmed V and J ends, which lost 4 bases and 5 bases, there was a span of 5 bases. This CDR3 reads CASSSGYGYTF. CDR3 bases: TGTGCCAGCAGCTCAGGGTATGGCTACACCTTC.

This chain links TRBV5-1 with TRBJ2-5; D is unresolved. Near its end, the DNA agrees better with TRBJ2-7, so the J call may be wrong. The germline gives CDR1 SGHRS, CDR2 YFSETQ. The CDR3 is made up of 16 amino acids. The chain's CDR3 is CASSLVVSRYSYEQYF. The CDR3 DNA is TGCGCCAGCAGCTTAGTAGTTAGCCGCTACTCCTACGAGCAGTACTTC.

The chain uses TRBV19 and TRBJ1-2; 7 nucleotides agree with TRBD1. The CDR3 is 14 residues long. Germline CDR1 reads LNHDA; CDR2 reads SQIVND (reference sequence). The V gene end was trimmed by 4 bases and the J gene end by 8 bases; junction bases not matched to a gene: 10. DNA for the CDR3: TGTGCCAGTAGTAGGGAACAGGGGAGGGACGGCTACACCTTC. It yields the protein CASSREQGRDGYTF.

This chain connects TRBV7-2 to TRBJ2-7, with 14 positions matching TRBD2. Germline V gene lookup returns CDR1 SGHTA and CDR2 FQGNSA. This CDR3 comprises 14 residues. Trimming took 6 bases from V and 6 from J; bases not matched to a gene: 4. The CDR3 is CASRGLAGAFEQYF. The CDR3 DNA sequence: TGTGCCAGCAGGGGACTAGCGGGAGCTTTCGAGCAGTACTTC.

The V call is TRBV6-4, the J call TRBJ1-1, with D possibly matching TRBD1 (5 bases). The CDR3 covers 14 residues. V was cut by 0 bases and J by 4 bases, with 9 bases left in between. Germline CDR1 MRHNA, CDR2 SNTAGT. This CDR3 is CASSDSGRSTEAFF. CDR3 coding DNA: TGTGCCAGCAGTGACTCGGGGCGGAGCACTGAAGCTTTCTTT.

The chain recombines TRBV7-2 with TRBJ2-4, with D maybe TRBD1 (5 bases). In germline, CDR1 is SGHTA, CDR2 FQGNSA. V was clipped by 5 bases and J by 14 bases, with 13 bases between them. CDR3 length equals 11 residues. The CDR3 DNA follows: TGTGCCAGCAGCATTCAGGGCCCGAAGTACTTC. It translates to CASSIQGPKYF.

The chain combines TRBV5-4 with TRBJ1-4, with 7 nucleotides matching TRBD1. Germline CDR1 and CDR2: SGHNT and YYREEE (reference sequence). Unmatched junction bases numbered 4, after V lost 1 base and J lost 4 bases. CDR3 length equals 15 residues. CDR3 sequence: CASSLPGGSNEKLFF. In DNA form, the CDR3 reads TGTGCCAGCAGCTTGCCAGGGGGGAGTAATGAAAAACTGTTTTTT. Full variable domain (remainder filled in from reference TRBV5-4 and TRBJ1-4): ETGVTQSPTHLIKTRGQQVTLRCSSQSGHNTVSWYQQALGQGPQFIFQYYREEENGRGNFPPRFSGLQFPNYSSELNVNALELDDSALYLCASSLPGGSNEKLFFGSGTQLSVL.

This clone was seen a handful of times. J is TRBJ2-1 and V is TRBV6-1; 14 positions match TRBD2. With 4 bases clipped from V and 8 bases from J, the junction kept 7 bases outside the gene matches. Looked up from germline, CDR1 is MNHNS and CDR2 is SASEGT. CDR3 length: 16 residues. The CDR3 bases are TGTGCCAGCAGTGCCCGACTAGCGGGAGGGCCGGATGAGCAGTTCTTC. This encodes CASSARLAGGPDEQFF.

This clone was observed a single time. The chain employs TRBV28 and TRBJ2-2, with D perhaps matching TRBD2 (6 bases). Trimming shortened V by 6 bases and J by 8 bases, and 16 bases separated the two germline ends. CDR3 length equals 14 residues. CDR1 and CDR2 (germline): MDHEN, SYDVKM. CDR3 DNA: TGTGCCAGCAGCATTTCGGGGGTCGAAGGGGAGCTGTTTTTT. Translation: CASSISGVEGELFF.

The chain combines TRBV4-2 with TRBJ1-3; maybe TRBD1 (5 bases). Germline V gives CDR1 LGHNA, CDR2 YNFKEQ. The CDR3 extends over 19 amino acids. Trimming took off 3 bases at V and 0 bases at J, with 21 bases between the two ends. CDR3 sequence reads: CASSQKNSFQGHSGNTIYF. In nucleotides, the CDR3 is TGTGCCAGCAGCCAGAAAAACTCCTTTCAGGGTCACTCTGGAAACACCATATATTTT.

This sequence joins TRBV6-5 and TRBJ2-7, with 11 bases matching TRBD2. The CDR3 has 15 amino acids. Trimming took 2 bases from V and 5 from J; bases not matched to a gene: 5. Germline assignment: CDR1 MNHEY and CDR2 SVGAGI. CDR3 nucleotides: TGTGCCAGCAGTTACCGGCTAGCGGGAGGAAACGAGCAGTACTTC. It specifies CASSYRLAGGNEQYF.

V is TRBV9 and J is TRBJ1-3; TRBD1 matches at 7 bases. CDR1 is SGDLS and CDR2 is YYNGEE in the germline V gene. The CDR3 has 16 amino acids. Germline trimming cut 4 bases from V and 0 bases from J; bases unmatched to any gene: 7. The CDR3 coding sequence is TGTGCCAGCAGCCTACAGGGGCCGGACTCTGGAAACACCATATATTTT. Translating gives CASSLQGPDSGNTIYF.

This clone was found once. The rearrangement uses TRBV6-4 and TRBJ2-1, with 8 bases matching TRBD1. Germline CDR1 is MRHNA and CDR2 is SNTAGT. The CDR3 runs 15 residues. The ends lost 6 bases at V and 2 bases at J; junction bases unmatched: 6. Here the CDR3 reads CASRTGTGPYNEQFF. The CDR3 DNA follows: TGTGCCAGCAGGACCGGGACAGGTCCCTACAATGAGCAGTTCTTC.

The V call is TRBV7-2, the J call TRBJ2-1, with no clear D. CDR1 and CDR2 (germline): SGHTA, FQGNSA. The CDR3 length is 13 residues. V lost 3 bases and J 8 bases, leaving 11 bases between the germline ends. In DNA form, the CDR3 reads TGTGCCAGCAGCTTCGGCCCGTTGGATGAGCAGTTCTTC. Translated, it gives CASSFGPLDEQFF.

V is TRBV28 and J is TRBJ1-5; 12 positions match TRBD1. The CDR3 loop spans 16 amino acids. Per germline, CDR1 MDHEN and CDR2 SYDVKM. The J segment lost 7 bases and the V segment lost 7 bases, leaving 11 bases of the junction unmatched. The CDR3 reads CASTLGGQGARQPQHF. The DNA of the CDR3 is TGTGCCAGCACCCTAGGGGGACAGGGGGCAAGACAGCCCCAGCATTTT. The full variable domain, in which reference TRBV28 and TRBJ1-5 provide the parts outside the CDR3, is DVKVTQSSRYLVKRTGEKVFLECVQDMDHENMFWYRQDPGLGLRLIYFSYDVKMKEKGDIPEGYSVSREKKERFSLILESASTNQTSMYLCASTLGGQGARQPQHFGDGTRLSIL.

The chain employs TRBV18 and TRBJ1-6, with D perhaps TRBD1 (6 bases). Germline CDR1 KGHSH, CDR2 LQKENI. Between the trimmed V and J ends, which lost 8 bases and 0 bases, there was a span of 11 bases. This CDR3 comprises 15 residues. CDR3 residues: CASTQGSSYNSPLHF. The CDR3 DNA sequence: TGTGCCAGCACGCAGGGGAGCTCCTATAATTCACCCCTCCACTTT.

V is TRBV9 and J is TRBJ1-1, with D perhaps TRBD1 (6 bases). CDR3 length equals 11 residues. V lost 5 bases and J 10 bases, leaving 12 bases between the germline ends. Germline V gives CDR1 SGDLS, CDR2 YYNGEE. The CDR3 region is CASRNQGRAFF. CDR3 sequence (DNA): TGTGCCAGCAGAAATCAGGGGAGAGCTTTCTTT.

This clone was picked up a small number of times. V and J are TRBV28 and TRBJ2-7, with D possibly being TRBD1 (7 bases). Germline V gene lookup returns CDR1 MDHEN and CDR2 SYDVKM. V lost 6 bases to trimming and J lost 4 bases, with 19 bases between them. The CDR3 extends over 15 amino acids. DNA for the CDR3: TGTGCCAGCAGCCCCCGAGAACAGGGGAGGTACGAGCAGTACTTC. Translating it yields CASSPREQGRYEQYF.

Written as DNA, the CDR3 is TGTGCCAGCTCACCCCCCCCCGGACAGTACCTTAACTATGGCTACACCTTC. It yields the protein CASSPPPGQYLNYGYTF. The gene calls are TRBV18 and TRBJ1-2; D possibly corresponds to TRBD1 (6 bases). Trimming left V 3 bases short and J 1 base short, with 18 bases between. Germline V gives CDR1 KGHSH, CDR2 LQKENI. The CDR3 has 17 residues.

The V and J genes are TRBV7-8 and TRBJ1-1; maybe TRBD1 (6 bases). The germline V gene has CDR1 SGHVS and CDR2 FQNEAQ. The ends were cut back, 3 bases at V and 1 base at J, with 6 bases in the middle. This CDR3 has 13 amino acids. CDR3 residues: CASSLGANTEAFF. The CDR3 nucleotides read TGTGCCAGCAGCTTGGGGGCGAACACTGAAGCTTTCTTT. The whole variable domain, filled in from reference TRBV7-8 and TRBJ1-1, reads GAGVSQSPRYKVAKRGQDVALRCDPISGHVSLFWYQQALGQGPEFLTYFQNEAQLDKSGLPSDRFFAERPEGSVSTLKIQRTQQEDSAVYLCASSLGANTEAFFGQGTRLTVV.

The CDR3 protein is CASSTYRGYQETQYF. As DNA, the CDR3 is TGTGCCAGTAGTACCTACAGGGGGTACCAAGAGACCCAGTACTTC. V and J are TRBV19 and TRBJ2-5, with 8 bases identical to TRBD1. From germline, CDR1 is LNHDA and CDR2 SQIVND (reference sequence). J was trimmed by 0 bases and V by 4 bases; bases with no gene match: 4. CDR3 length equals 15 residues. Using reference TRBV19 and TRBJ2-5 for the parts outside the CDR3, the full variable domain is DGGITQSPKYLFRKEGQNVTLSCEQNLNHDAMYWYRQDPGQGLRLIYYSQIVNDFQKGDIAEGYSVSREKKESFPLTVTSAQKNPTAFYLCASSTYRGYQETQYFGPGTRLLVL.